These T cell receptor beta chains were read from a single sample in a study of cytomegalovirus exposure and HLA in healthy donors. Method: immunoSEQ multiplex PCR; TCRdb's copy keeps in-frame clones and lacks some. The table lists roughly 180,000 clones, more than 65% of them singletons. Sequenced input: PBMCs. These receptors originate from a man under 40 in good health and CMV-seronegative. CDR3s include the opening cysteine and the closing phenylalanine or tryptophan. The D gene is left open where the match is weak. Expanded clones are given a class, and other clones once, few, many or no size at all.

>TRBD1|TRBJ1-3|.|TRBV7-9
TGTGCCAGCAGCCTTATTTGGACAGGACAATCTGGAAACACCATATATTTT
CASSLIWTGQSGNTIYF
>.|TRBJ2-1|.|TRBV7-8
TGTGCCAGCAGCTTTATGTCCGGAGGATACAATGAGCAGTTCTTC
CASSFMSGGYNEQFF
>.|TRBJ2-7|few|TRBV7-3
TGTGCCAGCAGCGCCTCCGGGAGCACTCTTCAGTACTTC
CASSASGSTLQYF
>.|TRBJ2-5|.|TRBV5-1
TGCGCCAGCAGCTTGGCCCTACAGGGGGGGGAAGAGACCCAGTACTTC
CASSLALQGGEETQYF
>.|TRBJ1-4|few|TRBV18
TGTGCCAGCTCACCCCAGGGGCTTCCTAATGAAAAACTGTTTTTT
CASSPQGLPNEKLFF
>.|TRBJ1-4|few|TRBV6-6
TGTGCCAGCAGTTCCCAGGGTAGTTTCGAAAAACTGTTTTTT
CASSSQGSFEKLFF
>.|TRBJ2-7|.|TRBV5-1
TGCGCCAGCAGCTTGGCGACAGGCCGGTCCTACGAGCAGTACTTC
CASSLATGRSYEQYF
>TRBD2|TRBJ2-1|.|TRBV7-9
TGTGCCAGCAGCTTGTGGGCGACTAGCTCTAAGGGAAGGCATGAGCAGTTCTTC
CASSLWATSSKGRHEQFF
>.|TRBJ2-7|few|TRBV7-2
TGTGCCAGCAGCTTAGTGTCAGGGCGCTCCTACGAGCAGTACTTC
CASSLVSGRSYEQYF
>TRBD2|TRBJ2-1|.|TRBV7-2
TGTGCCAGCAGCCCAGGGACTAGCGGGGGGGCCGGGGGGCAGTTCTTC
CASSPGTSGGAGGQFF
>.|TRBJ2-7|.|TRBV6-6
TGTGCCAGCAGTTACGTCCGTTCCTACGAGCAGTACTTC
CASSYVRSYEQYF
>.|TRBJ1-1|few|TRBV6-6
TGTGCCAGCAGGACGGACAAGAACACTGAAGCTTTCTTT
CASRTDKNTEAFF
>TRBD1|TRBJ2-7|.|TRBV13
TGTGCCAGCAGCCGGCCGGGACAGGGATTCTACGAGCAGTACTTC
CASSRPGQGFYEQYF
>TRBD2|TRBJ2-7|.|TRBV6-6
TGTGCCAGCGGGACTAGCGGTTATAGCTCCTACGAGCAGTACTTC
CASGTSGYSSYEQYF
>.|TRBJ2-1|.|TRBV7-3
TGTGCCAGCAGCTTAACGATCGGGTTTTCCTCCTACAATGAGCAGTTCTTC
CASSLTIGFSSYNEQFF
>.|TRBJ1-6|.|TRBV11-2
TGTGCCAGCAGCCCTATGCTCGCGAATCATAATTCACCCCTCCACTTT
CASSPMLANHNSPLHF
>TRBD2|TRBJ2-5|.|TRBV5-1
TGCGCCAGCAGCTCGGGACTAGCGCTTCAAGAGACCCAGTACTTC
CASSSGLALQETQYF
>.|TRBJ1-5|.|TRBV28
TGTGCCAGCAGTTTAGTGGAGGCGAAACAGCCCCAGCATTTT
CASSLVEAKQPQHF
>.|TRBJ1-5|.|TRBV10-1
TGCGCCAGCAGTGAGTCTGCCTACGGGCCCCAGCATTTT
CASSESAYGPQHF
>.|TRBJ2-1|.|TRBV4-3
TGCGCCAGCAGCCAAGTCCACGACTCCCCTCCCTACAATGAGCAGTTCTTC
CASSQVHDSPPYNEQFF
>.|TRBJ1-3|.|TRBV28
TGTGCCAGCAGTTTATGGGGACAAACGAACTCTGGAAACACCATATATTTT
CASSLWGQTNSGNTIYF
>.|TRBJ1-5|.|TRBV25-1
TGTGCCAGCAGTGCGCGGGACCGCAATCAGCCCCAGCATTTT
CASSARDRNQPQHF
>.|TRBJ2-7|.|TRBV28
TGTGCCAGCAATCCTACGGGGGAGGCCTACGAGCAGTACTTC
CASNPTGEAYEQYF
>.|TRBJ1-1|.|TRBV7-7
TGTGCTAGCAGCCAGACATACAACACTGAAGCTTTCTTT
CASSQTYNTEAFF
>.|TRBJ1-1|.|TRBV28
TGTGCCAGCAGTCACCCCGAGTACCTTCGGGACACTGAAGCTTTCTTT
CASSHPEYLRDTEAFF
>TRBD1|TRBJ1-5|.|TRBV6-6
TGTGCCAGCACCGCAGGGGGGCCCATCCAGCCCCAGCATTTT
CASTAGGPIQPQHF